Below are 2 T cell receptor beta chains sequenced from a single sample in a study of OX40 agonist ivuxolimab in advanced cancers. Data came from immunoSEQ multiplex PCR; TCRdb stores just in-frame clones and leaves some out. Here the sample spans under 80,000 clones, around 83% being singletons. This sample comprised CD4+ or CD8+ T cells sorted from blood, obtained in a trial of the OX40 agonist ivuxolimab. These receptors all come from an adult with an advanced solid tumor such as melanoma, head and neck, liver or kidney cancer.

The J gene is TRBJ2-5, the V gene TRBV5-1; D not resolved. Germline CDR1 and CDR2: SGHRS and YFSETQ. CDR3 length equals 11 residues. V lost 3 bases and J 4 bases, leaving 4 bases between the germline ends. The CDR3 protein is CASSSGETQYF. As DNA, the CDR3 is TGCGCCAGCAGCTCAGGAGAGACCCAGTACTTC.

The chain links TRBV11-2 to TRBJ2-4; tentatively, D is TRBD2 (7 bases). The germline CDR1 and CDR2 sequences are SGHAT and FQNNGV. Trimming took off 4 bases at V and 4 bases at J, with 14 bases between the two ends. This CDR3 region has 15 residues. The CDR3 DNA follows: TGTGCCAGCAGCTCCCCGGGGGGCAGGAAAAACATTCAGTACTTC. Amino acid sequence: CASSSPGGRKNIQYF.